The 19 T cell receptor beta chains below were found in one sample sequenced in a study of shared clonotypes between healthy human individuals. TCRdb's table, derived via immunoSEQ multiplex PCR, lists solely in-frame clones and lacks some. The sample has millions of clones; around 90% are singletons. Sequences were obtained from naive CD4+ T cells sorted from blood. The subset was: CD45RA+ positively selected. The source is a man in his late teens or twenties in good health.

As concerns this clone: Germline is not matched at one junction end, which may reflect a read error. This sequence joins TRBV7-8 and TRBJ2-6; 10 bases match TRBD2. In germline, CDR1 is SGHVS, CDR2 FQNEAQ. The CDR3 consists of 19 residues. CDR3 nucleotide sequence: TGTGCCAGCACCTTAGGTGGTCTAGCGGGGGACTCTGGGGCCAACGTCCTGACTTTC. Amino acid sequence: CASTLGGLAGDSGANVLTF.

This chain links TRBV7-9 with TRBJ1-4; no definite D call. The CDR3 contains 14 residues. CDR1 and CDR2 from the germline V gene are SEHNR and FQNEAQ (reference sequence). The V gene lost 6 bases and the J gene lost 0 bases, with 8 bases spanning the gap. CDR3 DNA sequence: TGTGCCAGCAGATCCTCTGCAACTAATGAAAAACTGTTTTTT. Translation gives CASRSSATNEKLFF. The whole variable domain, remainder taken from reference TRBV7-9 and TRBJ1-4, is DTGVSQNPRHKITKRGQNVTFRCDPISEHNRLYWYRQTLGQGPEFLTYFQNEAQLEKSRLLSDRFSAERPKGSFSTLEIQRTEQGDSAMYLCASRSSATNEKLFFGSGTQLSVL.

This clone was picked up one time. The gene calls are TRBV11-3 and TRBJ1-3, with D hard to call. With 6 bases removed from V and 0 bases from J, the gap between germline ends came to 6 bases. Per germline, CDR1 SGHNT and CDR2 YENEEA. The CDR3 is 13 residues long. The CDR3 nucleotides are TGTGCCAGCAGTAGGGACTCTGGAAACACCATATATTTT. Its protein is CASSRDSGNTIYF.

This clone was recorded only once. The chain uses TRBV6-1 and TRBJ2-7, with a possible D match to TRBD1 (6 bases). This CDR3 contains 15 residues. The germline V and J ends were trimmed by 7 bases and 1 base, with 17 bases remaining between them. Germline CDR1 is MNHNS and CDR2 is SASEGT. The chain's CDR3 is CASTLDRFGSYEQYF. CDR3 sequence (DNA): TGTGCCAGCACCCTGGACAGATTTGGATCCTACGAGCAGTACTTC.

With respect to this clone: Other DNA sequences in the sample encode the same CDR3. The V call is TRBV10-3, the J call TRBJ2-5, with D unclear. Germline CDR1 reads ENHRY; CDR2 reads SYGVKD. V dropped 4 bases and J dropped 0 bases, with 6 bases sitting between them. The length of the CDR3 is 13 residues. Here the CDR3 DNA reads TGTGCCATCAGTGGTGGACACCAAGAGACCCAGTACTTC. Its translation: CAISGGHQETQYF.

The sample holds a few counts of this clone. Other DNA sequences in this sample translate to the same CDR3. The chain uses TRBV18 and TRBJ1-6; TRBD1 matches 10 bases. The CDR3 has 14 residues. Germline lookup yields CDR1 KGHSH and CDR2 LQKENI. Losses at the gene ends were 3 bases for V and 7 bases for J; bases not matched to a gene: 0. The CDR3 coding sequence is TGTGCCAGCTCACCGGGACAGGGGAATTCACCCCTCCACTTT. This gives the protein CASSPGQGNSPLHF. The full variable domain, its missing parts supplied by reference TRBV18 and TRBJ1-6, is NAGVMQNPRHLVRRRGQEARLRCSPMKGHSHVYWYRQLPEEGLKFMVYLQKENIIDESGMPKERFSAEFPKEGPSILRIQQVVRGDSAAYFCASSPGQGNSPLHFGNGTRLTVT.

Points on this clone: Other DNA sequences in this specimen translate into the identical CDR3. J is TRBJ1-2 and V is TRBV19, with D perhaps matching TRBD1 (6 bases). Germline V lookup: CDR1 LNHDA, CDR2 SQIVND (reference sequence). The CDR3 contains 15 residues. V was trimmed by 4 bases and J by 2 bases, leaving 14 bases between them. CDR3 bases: TGTGCCAGTAGTACACAGGGAGCTGCCAACTATGGCTACACCTTC. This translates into CASSTQGAANYGYTF.

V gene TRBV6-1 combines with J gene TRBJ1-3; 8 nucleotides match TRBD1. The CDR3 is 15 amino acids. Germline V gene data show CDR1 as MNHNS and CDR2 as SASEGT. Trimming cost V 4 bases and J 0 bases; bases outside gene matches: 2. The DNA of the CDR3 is TGTGCCAGCAGTGTGGGACAGGTCTCTGGAAACACCATATATTTT. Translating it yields CASSVGQVSGNTIYF.

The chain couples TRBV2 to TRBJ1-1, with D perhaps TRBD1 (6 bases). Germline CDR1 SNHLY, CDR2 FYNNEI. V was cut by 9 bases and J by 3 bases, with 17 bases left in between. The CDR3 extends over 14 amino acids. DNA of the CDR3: TGTGCCAGTATATACAGGGAAGGGTACACTGAAGCTTTCTTT. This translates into CASIYREGYTEAFF.

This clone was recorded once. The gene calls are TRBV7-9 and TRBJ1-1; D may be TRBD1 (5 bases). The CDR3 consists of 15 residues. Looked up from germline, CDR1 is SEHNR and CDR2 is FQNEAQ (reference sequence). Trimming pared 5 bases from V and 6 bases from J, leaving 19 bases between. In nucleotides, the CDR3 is TGTGCCAGCAGCCGAGAAGGGAGGGGTAAGGCTGAAGCTTTCTTT. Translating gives CASSREGRGKAEAFF.

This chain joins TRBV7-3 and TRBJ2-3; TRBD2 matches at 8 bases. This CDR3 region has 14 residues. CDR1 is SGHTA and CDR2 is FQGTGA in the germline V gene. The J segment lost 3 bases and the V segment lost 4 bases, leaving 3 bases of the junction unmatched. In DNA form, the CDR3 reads TGTGCCAGCAGCTCGGGGACTAGTACAGATACGCAGTATTTT. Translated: CASSSGTSTDTQYF.

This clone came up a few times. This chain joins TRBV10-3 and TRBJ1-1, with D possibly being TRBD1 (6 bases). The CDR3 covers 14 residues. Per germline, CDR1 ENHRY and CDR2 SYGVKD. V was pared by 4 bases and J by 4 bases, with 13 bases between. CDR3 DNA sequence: TGTGCCATCAGTGCGGCAGGGGAAGGCACTGAAGCTTTCTTT. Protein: CAISAAGEGTEAFF.

The chain's CDR3 is CASSLGGREFGDTQYF. Written as DNA, the CDR3 is TGTGCCAGCAGCTTAGGGGGACGGGAGTTCGGAGATACGCAGTATTTT. The chain couples TRBV7-8 to TRBJ2-3; D may be TRBD2 (6 bases). V lost 1 base and J 5 bases, leaving 16 bases between the germline ends. This CDR3 contains 16 residues. CDR1 SGHVS and CDR2 FQNEAQ come from the germline V gene.

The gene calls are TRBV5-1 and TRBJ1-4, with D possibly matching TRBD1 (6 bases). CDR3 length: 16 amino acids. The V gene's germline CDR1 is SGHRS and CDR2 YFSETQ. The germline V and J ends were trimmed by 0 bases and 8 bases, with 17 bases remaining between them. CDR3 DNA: TGCGCCAGCAGCTTGGGGAGTTCAGGGGTGGGCGAAAAACTGTTTTTT. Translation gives CASSLGSSGVGEKLFF.

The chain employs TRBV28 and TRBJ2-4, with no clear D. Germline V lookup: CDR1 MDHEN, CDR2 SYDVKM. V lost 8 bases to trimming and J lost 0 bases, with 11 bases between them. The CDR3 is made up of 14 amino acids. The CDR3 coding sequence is TGTGCCAGCGCTGCCAGAATAGCCAAAAACATTCAGTACTTC. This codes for CASAARIAKNIQYF.

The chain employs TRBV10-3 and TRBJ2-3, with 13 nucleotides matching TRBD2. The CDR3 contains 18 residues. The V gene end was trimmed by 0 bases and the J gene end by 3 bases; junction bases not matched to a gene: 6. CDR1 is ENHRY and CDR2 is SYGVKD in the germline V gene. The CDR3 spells CAISESRTSGRRTDTQYF. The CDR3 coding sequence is TGTGCCATCAGTGAGTCTAGGACTAGCGGGAGAAGAACAGATACGCAGTATTTT.

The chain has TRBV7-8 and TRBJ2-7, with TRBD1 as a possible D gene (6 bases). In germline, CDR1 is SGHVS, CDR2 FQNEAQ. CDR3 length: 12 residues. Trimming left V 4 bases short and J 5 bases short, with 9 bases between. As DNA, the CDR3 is TGTGCCAGCAGCTCCACAGGGAACGAGCAGTACTTC. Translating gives CASSSTGNEQYF.

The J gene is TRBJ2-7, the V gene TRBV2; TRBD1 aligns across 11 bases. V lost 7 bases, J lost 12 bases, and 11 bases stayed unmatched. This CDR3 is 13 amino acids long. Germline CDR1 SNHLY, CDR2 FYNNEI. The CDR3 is CASTGTGGLLGYF. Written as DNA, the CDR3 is TGTGCCAGCACCGGGACAGGGGGTCTCCTAGGGTACTTC.

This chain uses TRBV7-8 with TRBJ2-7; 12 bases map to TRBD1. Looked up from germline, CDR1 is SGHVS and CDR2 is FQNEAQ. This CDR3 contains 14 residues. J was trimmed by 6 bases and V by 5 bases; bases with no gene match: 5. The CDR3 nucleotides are TGTGCCAGCAGCCTCTGGGGACAGGGGGCCGAGCAGTACTTC. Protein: CASSLWGQGAEQYF.